This T cell receptor beta chain was recovered during a study of blood T cell repertoires in COVID-19. Looking at the study overall: Spain, Italy and the United States supplied samples that represented acute and convalescent COVID-19. The analysed material was cDNA or gDNA that came from T cells, B-cell-depleted T cells, or PBMCs.

Original data processing: Using reference gene primer amplification, nucleated cell counts were estimated. Sequencing was performed with immunoSEQ multiplex PCR; in TCRdb, only in-frame clones are kept and a portion is missing. The V and J calls and clone size were taken over from that table, and D and trimming were inferred from the DNA. This table has about 130,000 clones, approximately 80% appearing once. The CDR3 contains 13 residues. Germline CDR1 is MDHEN and CDR2 is SYDVKM. V gave up 3 bases and J gave up 6 bases; unmatched junction bases: 4. This receptor was identified in a woman aged 80 or over with acute or convalescent COVID-19. The chain uses TRBV28 and TRBJ1-2; 7 bases map to TRBD1. Sequencing was done on a sample of peripheral blood. The CDR3 DNA sequence: TGTGCCAGCAGTTTTAGAGGGGGCCATGGCTACACCTTC. This gives the protein CASSFRGGHGYTF.